Listed below are T cell receptor beta chains from one sample, sequenced in a study of blood T cell repertoires in COVID-19. Clones were sequenced by immunoSEQ multiplex PCR, and TCRdb holds only the in-frame ones, with some missing. The repertoire includes 84,000 or so clones, 60% to 85% of them detected once, and over 9.5% sits in the top ten. Sequenced material: peripheral blood. All receptors derive from a human donor in a cohort sampled during active COVID-19. CDR3s include the opening cysteine and the closing phenylalanine or tryptophan. The D gene is left open where the match is weak. Clone size is stated in some rows and not others, as once, few, many or a class when expanded.

D: NA; length: 15; size: NA; J: TRBJ1-2; V: TRBV6-1; DNA: TGTGCCAGCAGTGAATTAGCAGTTGCAAACTATGGCTACACCTTC; CDR3: CASSELAVANYGYTF
D: TRBD1; length: 19; size: NA; J: TRBJ1-4; V: TRBV7-8; DNA: TGTGCCAGCAGACTGGGGAGGGGACAGGGGTATTGGGAAAATGAAAAACTGTTTTTT; CDR3: CASRLGRGQGYWENEKLFF
D: TRBD1; length: 14; size: few; J: TRBJ2-1; V: TRBV25-1; DNA: TGTGCCAGCAGGGGGACAGGGTTGGGGAATGAGCAGTTCTTC; CDR3: CASRGTGLGNEQFF
D: NA; length: 14; size: once; J: TRBJ2-7; V: TRBV19; DNA: TGTGCCAGTAGTATCCCAGGGAGGTCCTACGAGCAGTACTTC; CDR3: CASSIPGRSYEQYF
D: NA; length: 13; size: NA; J: TRBJ1-1; V: TRBV7-9; DNA: TGTGCCAGCAGCTTAGAAGGGGGAACTGAAGCTTTCTTT; CDR3: CASSLEGGTEAFF
D: TRBD1; length: 14; size: few; J: TRBJ2-5; V: TRBV2; DNA: TGTGCCAGCAGTGAGGACAGGGGGCGGGAGACCCAGTACTTC; CDR3: CASSEDRGRETQYF
D: NA; length: 14; size: NA; J: TRBJ1-1; V: TRBV11-3; DNA: TGTGCCAGCAGCCGCCCCGGGGAGTTCACTGAAGCTTTCTTT; CDR3: CASSRPGEFTEAFF
D: NA; length: 19; size: NA; J: TRBJ2-3; V: TRBV7-8; DNA: TGTGCCAGCAGCTCGAGGGTTTACAGTCCGGGACTTACTTGGTATACGCAGTATTTT; CDR3: CASSSRVYSPGLTWYTQYF
D: TRBD2; length: 16; size: NA; J: TRBJ2-5; V: TRBV7-2; DNA: TGTGCCAGCAGCCGTGGACCGGGACTAGCAGAAGAGACCCAGTACTTC; CDR3: CASSRGPGLAEETQYF
D: NA; length: 16; size: NA; J: TRBJ1-4; V: TRBV28; DNA: TGTGCCAGCAGTCCCCCTCGGGTCCGGGATAATGAAAAACTGTTTTTT; CDR3: CASSPPRVRDNEKLFF
D: TRBD1; length: 15; size: NA; J: TRBJ1-5; V: TRBV6-5; DNA: TGTGCCAGCAGTCGACAGGGGTCAAGCAATCAGCCCCAGCATTTT; CDR3: CASSRQGSSNQPQHF
D: NA; length: 15; size: NA; J: TRBJ2-2; V: TRBV18; DNA: TGTGCCAGCTCACCGGACAGAACGAACACCGGGGAGCTGTTTTTT; CDR3: CASSPDRTNTGELFF
D: NA; length: 17; size: NA; J: TRBJ2-2; V: TRBV5-4; DNA: TGTGCCAGCAGCTTTGAGGGGGCAAGGGGGAGGACCGGGGAGCTGTTTTTT; CDR3: CASSFEGARGRTGELFF
D: TRBD1; length: 14; size: NA; J: TRBJ1-6; V: TRBV3-1/TRBV3-2; DNA: TGTGCCAGCAGCTATCCGGGACAGGGTTCACCCCTCCACTTT; CDR3: CASSYPGQGSPLHF
D: NA; length: 13; size: few; J: TRBJ1-4; V: TRBV7-9; DNA: TGTGCCAGGGGGAGAATGGCTAATGAAAAACTGTTTTTT; CDR3: CARGRMANEKLFF
D: NA; length: 12; size: NA; J: TRBJ2-2; V: TRBV29-1; DNA: TGCAGCGTTGCGTCCCTCACCGGGGAGCTGTTTTTT; CDR3: CSVASLTGELFF
D: NA; length: 13; size: NA; J: TRBJ1-1; V: TRBV9; DNA: TGTGCCAGCAGCCTCTTAGGGGACACTGAAGCTTTCTTT; CDR3: CASSLLGDTEAFF
D: TRBD2; length: 14; size: NA; J: TRBJ2-7; V: TRBV6-6; DNA: TGTGCCAGCAGTTGGGGGCGGGGGGCAGACGAGCAGTACTTC; CDR3: CASSWGRGADEQYF
D: TRBD1; length: 13; size: NA; J: TRBJ1-5; V: TRBV10-2; DNA: TGCGCCAGCGGGCCCAGGGGGGATCAGCCCCAGCATTTT; CDR3: CASGPRGDQPQHF
D: NA; length: 14; size: NA; J: TRBJ1-5; V: TRBV6-5; DNA: TGTGCCAGCAGTTACTCCAGGGGCAATCAGCCCCAGCATTTT; CDR3: CASSYSRGNQPQHF
D: TRBD1; length: 15; size: NA; J: TRBJ2-5; V: TRBV28; DNA: TGTGCCAGCATCTCTGCCGGGACAGAGCAAGAGACCCAGTACTTC; CDR3: CASISAGTEQETQYF
D: NA; length: 14; size: NA; J: TRBJ1-5; V: TRBV28; DNA: TGTGCCAGCAGTTTTACGCTCCGGGATCAGCCCCAGCATTTT; CDR3: CASSFTLRDQPQHF
D: TRBD1; length: 13; size: once; J: TRBJ1-1; V: TRBV5-1; DNA: TGCGCCAGCCGCCTCCAGGGGGGCACTGAAGCTTTCTTT; CDR3: CASRLQGGTEAFF
D: TRBD1; length: 15; size: few; J: TRBJ2-1; V: TRBV7-2; DNA: TGTGCCAGCAGCTTAGTAGGGGGCATGTACAATGAGCAGTTCTTC; CDR3: CASSLVGGMYNEQFF
D: TRBD2; length: 21; size: NA; J: TRBJ2-3; V: TRBV7-2; DNA: TGTGCCAGCAGCTTAGCGATCCGGGGGGGCGTTGGACCGGGAAGCACAGATACGCAGTATTTT; CDR3: CASSLAIRGGVGPGSTDTQYF
D: TRBD2; length: 16; size: NA; J: TRBJ2-3; V: TRBV7-3; DNA: TGTGCCAGCAGCTTACGCGGGGGGGCCGGGACAGATACGCAGTATTTT; CDR3: CASSLRGGAGTDTQYF
D: TRBD1; length: 17; size: NA; J: TRBJ1-3; V: TRBV9; DNA: TGTGCCAGCAGCGTAGAAGAAGGGACAGGGTCAGGAAACACCATATATTTT; CDR3: CASSVEEGTGSGNTIYF
D: NA; length: 15; size: NA; J: TRBJ2-7; V: TRBV7-2; DNA: TGTGCCAGCAGCTTAAGTACACGATTAAGATACGAGCAGTACTTC; CDR3: CASSLSTRLRYEQYF
D: NA; length: 15; size: NA; J: TRBJ1-3; V: TRBV28; DNA: TGTGCCAGCACCTTTTCCGGTACAGGTGGAAACACCATATATTTT; CDR3: CASTFSGTGGNTIYF
D: NA; length: 16; size: NA; J: TRBJ2-7; V: TRBV7-8; DNA: TGTGCCAGCAGCTTAGCGCGGGGGACACCAACATACGAGCAGTACTTC; CDR3: CASSLARGTPTYEQYF
D: TRBD1; length: 13; size: NA; J: TRBJ1-2; V: TRBV12-3/TRBV12-4; DNA: TGTGCCAGCAGTACAAGACAGGGGGGAGGCTACACCTTC; CDR3: CASSTRQGGGYTF
D: NA; length: 15; size: NA; J: TRBJ2-3; V: TRBV5-5; DNA: TGTGCCAGCAGCTCCCCATGGCCCGGGTCAGATACGCAGTATTTT; CDR3: CASSSPWPGSDTQYF
D: TRBD1; length: 16; size: once; J: TRBJ1-1; V: TRBV5-6; DNA: TGTGCCAGCAGCTTCCTACCGGGACAGGGTCGGACTGAAGCTTTCTTT; CDR3: CASSFLPGQGRTEAFF
D: NA; length: 17; size: NA; J: TRBJ2-5; V: TRBV21-1; DNA: TGTGCCAGCAGCCAAAAACCAGGAAGACAGGGACAAGAGACCCAGTACTTC; CDR3: CASSQKPGRQGQETQYF
D: TRBD1; length: 15; size: NA; J: TRBJ2-2; V: TRBV6-5; DNA: TGTGCCAGCAGTTACGAGGCTACAGGGGACGGGGAGCTGTTTTTT; CDR3: CASSYEATGDGELFF
D: TRBD1; length: 16; size: NA; J: TRBJ1-1; V: TRBV4-1; DNA: TGCGCCAGCAGCCAAGATAAAACAGGGGCGAACACTGAAGCTTTCTTT; CDR3: CASSQDKTGANTEAFF
D: NA; length: 16; size: NA; J: TRBJ1-4; V: TRBV5-1; DNA: TGCGCCAGCAGCATGGTTACAGGTTCAACTAATGAAAAACTGTTTTTT; CDR3: CASSMVTGSTNEKLFF
D: NA; length: 13; size: NA; J: TRBJ1-1; V: TRBV30; DNA: TGTGCCGCGGTCAGGGTACATAACACTGAAGCTTTCTTT; CDR3: CAAVRVHNTEAFF
D: TRBD1; length: 14; size: NA; J: TRBJ2-7; V: TRBV5-1; DNA: TGCGCCAGCAGCTTGGGGGACAGGGGGCCCGAGCAGTACTTC; CDR3: CASSLGDRGPEQYF
D: TRBD2; length: 17; size: NA; J: TRBJ2-5; V: TRBV24-1; DNA: TGTGCCACCAGTGATCCAGCGGGGGGGGACAATAAAGAGACCCAGTACTTC; CDR3: CATSDPAGGDNKETQYF
D: TRBD1; length: 15; size: NA; J: TRBJ1-4; V: TRBV9; DNA: TGTGCCAGCAGCATGCCCGGGACAGGGGCCGGAAAACTGTTTTTT; CDR3: CASSMPGTGAGKLFF
D: NA; length: 13; size: NA; J: TRBJ1-5; V: TRBV7-2; DNA: TGTGCCAGCAGCATACAGGGTACAGAGCCCCAGCATTTT; CDR3: CASSIQGTEPQHF
D: TRBD1; length: 20; size: NA; J: TRBJ1-4; V: TRBV10-1; DNA: TGCGCCAGCAGTGAGTCACGGGACAGGAGAAGGAGAGAGGTAATTGAAAAACTGTTTTTT; CDR3: CASSESRDRRRREVIEKLFF
D: NA; length: 14; size: NA; J: TRBJ2-1; V: TRBV24-1; DNA: TGTGCCACCATGGGTAGGGGGCGCGGGGATGAGCAGTTCTTC; CDR3: CATMGRGRGDEQFF
D: TRBD1; length: 15; size: NA; J: TRBJ1-6; V: TRBV23-1; DNA: TGCGCCAGCAGTCAAAAGGACAGGGATAATTCACCCCTCCACTTT; CDR3: CASSQKDRDNSPLHF
D: TRBD2; length: 15; size: NA; J: TRBJ2-3; V: TRBV7-3; DNA: TGTGCCAGCAGCCTAAGCGGGGGGGACACAGATACGCAGTATTTT; CDR3: CASSLSGGDTDTQYF
D: TRBD1; length: 19; size: NA; J: TRBJ1-4; V: TRBV7-9; DNA: TGTGCCAGCAGCTTAAGATTTCGGGACAGCACAGGAACTAATGAAAAACTGTTTTTT; CDR3: CASSLRFRDSTGTNEKLFF
D: TRBD2; length: 18; size: NA; J: TRBJ2-1; V: TRBV7-9; DNA: TGTGCCAGCAGCGCTCCAAGCCGAACTAGCGGGGTCTACAATGAGCAGTTCTTC; CDR3: CASSAPSRTSGVYNEQFF
D: NA; length: 20; size: NA; J: TRBJ1-1; V: TRBV4-3; DNA: TGCGCCAGCAGCCCGGACTTGGAGGACTCCCACCCGGGTCCCTACACTGAAGCTTTCTTT; CDR3: CASSPDLEDSHPGPYTEAFF
D: TRBD1; length: 14; size: NA; J: TRBJ1-2; V: TRBV2; DNA: TGTGCCAGCAGCGCGGGACAGGGTAACTATGGCTACACCTTC; CDR3: CASSAGQGNYGYTF
D: NA; length: 14; size: once; J: TRBJ1-2; V: TRBV5-1; DNA: TGCGCCAGCAGCTTGGGCCCCAGGCCCTATGGCTACACCTTC; CDR3: CASSLGPRPYGYTF
D: NA; length: 17; size: once; J: TRBJ2-7; V: TRBV5-6; DNA: TGTGCCAGCAGCTTGGCCATCGCAGGCCTCCACTCCTACGAGCAGTACTTC; CDR3: CASSLAIAGLHSYEQYF
D: TRBD1; length: 18; size: NA; J: TRBJ2-6; V: TRBV15; DNA: TGTGCCACCAGCAGTCGGGAGACAGGGGCTCCTGGGGCCAACGTCCTGACTTTC; CDR3: CATSSRETGAPGANVLTF
D: TRBD1; length: 15; size: NA; J: TRBJ2-7; V: TRBV9; DNA: TGTGCCAGCAGCACCGGACAGGGGAAGATTGCCGAGCAGTACTTC; CDR3: CASSTGQGKIAEQYF